These 19 T cell receptor beta chains came from one sample sequenced in a study of blood T cell repertoires in COVID-19. Sequencing used immunoSEQ multiplex PCR; TCRdb keeps in-frame clones, though not all of them. The repertoire has roughly 380,000 clones, roughly 85% of them found once; the top ten carry approximately 3.7%. Sequencing was done on a sample of peripheral blood. The receptors here all came from a woman younger than 30 with acute or convalescent COVID-19.

This clone was counted only a few times. The V call is TRBV28, the J call TRBJ1-5, with D possibly matching TRBD1 (5 bases). V gave up 8 bases and J gave up 7 bases, with 24 bases separating them. CDR1 MDHEN and CDR2 SYDVKM come from the germline V gene. The CDR3 has 16 residues. CDR3: CASVFRLEGVGQPQHF. The CDR3, as DNA: TGTGCCAGCGTATTCCGTCTAGAAGGGGTGGGGCAGCCCCAGCATTTT.

The V and J genes are TRBV29-1 and TRBJ2-7; D possibly corresponds to TRBD1 (5 bases). The CDR3 spans 11 residues. The V end was cut by 3 bases, the J end by 2 bases, with 5 bases between. CDR1 and CDR2 from the germline V gene are SQVTM and ANQGSEA. The CDR3 nucleotides read TGCAGCGTTGAGACAGCCTACGAGCAGTACTTC. Its protein is CSVETAYEQYF.

This chain links TRBV18 with TRBJ2-5, with 11 bases fitting TRBD2. This CDR3 spans 16 amino acids. The V and J ends lost 3 bases and 9 bases, in that order; junction bases with no gene match: 12. Germline V gene sequence: CDR1 KGHSH, CDR2 LQKENI. The CDR3 DNA is TGTGCCAGCTCACCGGAACGACTAGCGGGGACCCAGCCCCAGTACTTC. This encodes CASSPERLAGTQPQYF.

V is TRBV6-6 and J is TRBJ2-5, with 9 bases matching TRBD1. There are 15 residues in the CDR3. V shed 5 bases, J shed 4 bases, and the junction held 8 bases outside the gene matches. Germline V gene lookup returns CDR1 MNHNY and CDR2 SVGAGI (reference sequence). The CDR3 sequence: CASSHGQGLRETQYF. The CDR3 coding sequence is TGTGCCAGCAGTCATGGACAGGGGCTTAGAGAGACCCAGTACTTC.

The table lists this clone with a count of one. The V and J genes are TRBV29-1 and TRBJ1-1, with D unclear. V was trimmed by 6 bases and J by 5 bases, leaving 13 bases between them. The CDR3 totals 12 residues. Germline loops: CDR1 SQVTM, CDR2 ANQGSEA. The CDR3 DNA follows: TGCAGCGTGGCGGGAGCCCAAACTGAAGCTTTCTTT. It specifies CSVAGAQTEAFF.

V is TRBV30 and J is TRBJ2-2; 8 bases are a match to TRBD1. Germline V gives CDR1 GTSNPN, CDR2 SVGIG (reference sequence). The CDR3 consists of 13 residues. J lost 6 bases, V lost 4 bases, and 4 bases had no gene match. The CDR3 bases are TGTGCCTGGAAAAGGACAGGGTCCGGGGAGCTGTTTTTT. Amino acid sequence: CAWKRTGSGELFF.

The chain combines TRBV7-2 with TRBJ1-4, with TRBD1 as a possible D gene (6 bases). Trimming took off 5 bases at V and 7 bases at J, with 20 bases between the two ends. The V gene's germline CDR1 is SGHTA and CDR2 FQGNSA. The CDR3 is 16 residues long. The DNA of the CDR3 is TGTGCCAGCAGCGCCCCTAAGGGGGATATCGGTGAAAAACTGTTTTTT. Protein sequence: CASSAPKGDIGEKLFF. Complete variable domain (other parts from reference TRBV7-2 and TRBJ1-4): GAGVSQSPSNKVTEKGKDVELRCDPISGHTALYWYRQSLGQGLEFLIYFQGNSAPDKSGLPSDRFSAERTGGSVSTLTIQRTQQEDSAVYLCASSAPKGDIGEKLFFGSGTQLSVL.

The V gene is TRBV12-3 or TRBV12-4, the J gene TRBJ1-3; a possible D gene is TRBD1 (5 bases). The CDR3 has 12 amino acids. The ends were cut back, 9 bases at V and 1 base at J, with 7 bases in the middle. CDR3 nucleotides: TGTGCCAGAAGGGGTTCTGGAAACACCATATATTTT. Translating gives CARRGSGNTIYF.

V usage is TRBV14 and J usage is TRBJ1-4; 7 positions match TRBD1. The CDR3 is 14 residues long. CDR1 is SGHDN, CDR2 FVKESK, per germline. The ends lost 4 bases at V and 5 bases at J; junction bases unmatched: 4. CDR3 DNA sequence: TGTGCCAGCAGCCGTGGGACAGCAAATGAAAAACTGTTTTTT. Translation gives CASSRGTANEKLFF.

V usage is TRBV2 and J usage is TRBJ1-5; TRBD1 might be the D (6 bases). Germline assignment: CDR1 SNHLY and CDR2 FYNNEI. CDR3 length: 14 amino acids. The ends were cut back, 5 bases at V and 6 bases at J, with 14 bases in the middle. The CDR3 sequence is CASSQVQGSQPQHF. Here the CDR3 DNA reads TGTGCCAGCAGTCAAGTCCAGGGGAGTCAGCCCCAGCATTTT. The full variable domain, its missing parts supplied by reference TRBV2 and TRBJ1-5, is EPEVTQTPSHQVTQMGQEVILRCVPISNHLYFYWYRQILGQKVEFLVSFYNNEISEKSEIFDDQFSVERPDGSNFTLKIRSTKLEDSAMYFCASSQVQGSQPQHFGDGTRLSIL.

The V call is TRBV11-3, the J call TRBJ2-7; the D gene is possibly TRBD2 (6 bases). The CDR3 totals 13 residues. The germline gives CDR1 SGHNT, CDR2 YENEEA. V gave up 3 bases and J gave up 2 bases, with 8 bases separating them. CDR3 DNA: TGTGCCAGCAGCTTGGGCGGGACCTACGAGCAGTACTTC. As protein: CASSLGGTYEQYF.

The chain employs TRBV19 and TRBJ2-7; D is ambiguous. This CDR3 has 13 amino acids. From germline, CDR1 is LNHDA and CDR2 SQIVND (reference sequence). The V and J ends lost 5 bases and 1 base respectively, with 9 bases between them. CDR3: CASSSQASYEQYF. DNA for the CDR3: TGTGCCAGTAGTTCCCAGGCATCCTACGAGCAGTACTTC.

The chain combines TRBV3-1 (or the pseudogene TRBV3-2) with TRBJ1-2; TRBD1 matches at 9 bases. CDR1 and CDR2 from the germline V gene are LGHDT and YNNKEL (reference sequence). V shed 4 bases and J 4 bases; nucleotides not matched to a gene: 7. The CDR3 spans 15 residues. The CDR3 reads CASSPGWTGAYGYTF. The CDR3 DNA follows: TGTGCCAGCAGCCCAGGGTGGACAGGGGCCTATGGCTACACCTTC.

The gene calls are TRBV5-4 and TRBJ1-1; D call uncertain. Germline loops: CDR1 SGHNT, CDR2 YYREEE (reference sequence). The ends were cut back, 6 bases at V and 5 bases at J, with 17 bases in the middle. The CDR3 extends over 14 amino acids. DNA for the CDR3: TGTGCCAGCACCGAGACCCGCGCGGGGACTGAAGCTTTCTTT. Protein product: CASTETRAGTEAFF.

Comments on this clone: This specimen includes other DNA sequences encoding the same CDR3. This chain links TRBV30 with TRBJ1-1, with D hard to call. The CDR3 extends over 13 amino acids. Germline CDR1 is GTSNPN and CDR2 is SVGIG (reference sequence). V lost 1 base and J lost 0, with 6 bases in between. The CDR3 protein is CAWSGQVNTEAFF. The CDR3 nucleotides are TGTGCCTGGAGTGGGCAGGTGAACACTGAAGCTTTCTTT.

The V call is TRBV9, the J call TRBJ2-1, with a possible D match to TRBD1 (5 bases). CDR3 length: 16 amino acids. Germline CDR1 SGDLS, CDR2 YYNGEE. V lost 0 bases and J lost 4, with 14 bases in between. CDR3 in DNA: TGTGCCAGCAGCGTAGCTAGACAGTTCAATTACAATGAGCAGTTCTTC. Its protein is CASSVARQFNYNEQFF.

This chain links TRBV5-4 with TRBJ1-1; maybe TRBD1 (6 bases). Looked up from germline, CDR1 is SGHNT and CDR2 is YYREEE (reference sequence). V lost 4 bases and J 4 bases, leaving 14 bases between the germline ends. The length of the CDR3 is 14 residues. In nucleotides, the CDR3 is TGTGCCAGCAGCCCATCCACAGGGTTCACTGAAGCTTTCTTT. Its protein product is CASSPSTGFTEAFF. The entire variable domain, with the rest obtained from reference TRBV5-4 and TRBJ1-1, is as follows: ETGVTQSPTHLIKTRGQQVTLRCSSQSGHNTVSWYQQALGQGPQFIFQYYREEENGRGNFPPRFSGLQFPNYSSELNVNALELDDSALYLCASSPSTGFTEAFFGQGTRLTVV.

This sequence joins TRBV19 and TRBJ2-5; 10 nucleotides align to TRBD2. Germline lookup yields CDR1 LNHDA and CDR2 SQIVND (reference sequence). V lost 1 base, J lost 5 bases, and 7 bases stayed unmatched. The CDR3 totals 16 residues. CDR3 protein: CASSIGLAGAGETQYF. In DNA, the CDR3 is TGTGCCAGTAGTATAGGGCTAGCGGGGGCGGGGGAGACCCAGTACTTC.

In this sample, this clone turned up a few times. The chain has TRBV19 and TRBJ1-6; D gene uncertain. Germline loops: CDR1 LNHDA, CDR2 SQIVND (reference sequence). The germline V and J ends were trimmed by 3 bases and 4 bases, with 7 bases remaining between them. CDR3 length equals 14 residues. The chain's CDR3 is CASSIAQYNSPLHF. CDR3 nucleotide sequence: TGTGCCAGTAGTATTGCACAGTATAATTCACCCCTCCACTTT.